Described below is a single T cell receptor beta chain sequence and its context. Original data processing: Amplification with reference gene primers provided the estimates of nucleated cell counts. Libraries were prepared by immunoSEQ multiplex PCR; TCRdb keeps only in-frame clonotypes and omits some of them. The V and J calls and clone size come from that table; D and trimming were worked out from the DNA. In the table there are some 150,000 clones, about 86% of which are singletons. This specimen belongs to a study of blood T cell repertoires in COVID-19. Trimming took 10 bases from V and 7 from J; bases not matched to a gene: 16. Germline lookup yields CDR1 MNHEY and CDR2 SVGAGI. The CDR3 spans 14 residues.

The TCR sequence derives from a woman aged 55-69 years with acute or convalescent COVID-19. The J gene is TRBJ2-7, the V gene TRBV6-5; 7 bases match TRBD1. The sample comprised peripheral blood. CDR3 nucleotide sequence: TGTGCCACGAAGCAAGGGGGCGCCTTGCGGGAGCAGTACTTC. Amino acid sequence: CATKQGGALREQYF.